This T cell receptor beta chain was identified in a study of T cell repertoires in cytomegalovirus infection. On this clonotype itself: Its antigen is undetermined.

TCRdb called the reads again in MiXCR, with one record for every CDR3 protein. The sample shows 750,000 to 950,000 distinct CDR3 sequences, 29% of them seen only once. This TCR derives from a human donor in good health (CMV status not recorded). Some clones in this sample may be carry-over from other donors' samples. The sequences come from cultured CD8+ T cells from PBMCs, collected from culture after CMV antigen stimulation.

The CDR3 sequence is CASSVYPTRGSYNEQFF. The DNA of the CDR3 is TGTGCCAGCAGCGTGTACCCTACCCGTGGCTCCTACAATGAGCAGTTCTTC. The rearrangement uses TRBV2 and TRBJ2-1; D call uncertain. CDR1 is SNHLY, CDR2 FYNNEI, per germline. Trimming cost V 6 bases and J 0 bases, with 18 bases left between them. The CDR3 is 17 residues long.